The clone carrying this T cell receptor beta chain appeared a single time. Its antigen is not known. Profiling relied on immunoSEQ multiplex PCR, and the TCRdb table lists in-frame clones only, not all of them. The repertoire holds millions of clones, more than 90% seen once, with around 0.14% in the top ten. Deletions cut 6 bases from V and 0 bases from J, with 11 bases between. The CDR3 spans 15 residues. Germline loops: CDR1 LNHNV, CDR2 YYDKDF (reference sequence). This sample was taken from a study of shared clonotypes between healthy human individuals. Study conclusions and caveats: When compared with the clonotypes that were shared by all four sorted-subset donors, the non-shared clonotypes turned out to have lower generation probabilities.

The receptor comes from a man aged 18 to 29 in good health. The sequenced material came from naive CD4+ T cells sorted from blood. Subset specified: CD45RA+ positively selected. V usage is TRBV15 and J usage is TRBJ2-2; D is unresolved. The DNA for the CDR3 is TGTGCCACCAGAAATCACTTCGCGAACACCGGGGAGCTGTTTTTT. This gives the protein CATRNHFANTGELFF.